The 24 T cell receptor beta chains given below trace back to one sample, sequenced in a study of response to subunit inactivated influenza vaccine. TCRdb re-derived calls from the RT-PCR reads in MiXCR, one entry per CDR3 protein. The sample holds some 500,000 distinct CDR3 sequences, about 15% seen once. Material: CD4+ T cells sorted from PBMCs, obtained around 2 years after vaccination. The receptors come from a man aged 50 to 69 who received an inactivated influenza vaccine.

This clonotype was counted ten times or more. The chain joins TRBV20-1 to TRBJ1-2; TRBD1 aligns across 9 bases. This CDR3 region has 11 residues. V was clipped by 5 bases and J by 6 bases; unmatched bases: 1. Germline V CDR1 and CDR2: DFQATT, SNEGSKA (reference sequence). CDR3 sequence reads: CSAGTGNGYTF. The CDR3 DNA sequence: TGCAGTGCTGGGACAGGGAATGGCTACACCTTC.

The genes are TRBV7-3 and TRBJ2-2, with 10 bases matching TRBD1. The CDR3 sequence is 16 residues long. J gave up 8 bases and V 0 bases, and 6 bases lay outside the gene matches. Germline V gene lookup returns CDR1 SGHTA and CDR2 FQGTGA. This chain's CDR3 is CASSLTSDRGTGELFF. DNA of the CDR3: TGTGCCAGCAGCTTAACCTCGGACAGGGGGACAGGGGAGCTGTTTTTT.

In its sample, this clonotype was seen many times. Here the CDR3 DNA reads TGCGCCAGCAGCGGGGACTCCTACGAGCAGTACTTC. As protein: CASSGDSYEQYF. This rearrangement joins TRBV5-1 to TRBJ2-7; D is uncertain. V was trimmed by 4 bases and J by 0 bases, leaving 5 bases between them. This CDR3 region has 12 residues. Germline assignment: CDR1 SGHRS and CDR2 YFSETQ.

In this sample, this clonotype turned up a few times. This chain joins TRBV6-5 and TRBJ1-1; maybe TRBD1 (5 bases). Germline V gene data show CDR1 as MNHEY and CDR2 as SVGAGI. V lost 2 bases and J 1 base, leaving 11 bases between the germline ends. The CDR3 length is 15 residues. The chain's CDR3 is CASSYGGSGNTEAFF. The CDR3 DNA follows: TGTGCCAGCAGTTACGGGGGATCAGGGAACACTGAAGCTTTCTTT.

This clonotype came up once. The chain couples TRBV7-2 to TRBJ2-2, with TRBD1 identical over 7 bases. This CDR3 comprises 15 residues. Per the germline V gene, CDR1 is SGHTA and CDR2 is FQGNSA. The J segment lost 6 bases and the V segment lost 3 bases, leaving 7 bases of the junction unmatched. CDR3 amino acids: CASSLTGSFAGELFF. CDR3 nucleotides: TGTGCCAGCAGCTTGACAGGGTCGTTTGCCGGGGAGCTGTTTTTT.

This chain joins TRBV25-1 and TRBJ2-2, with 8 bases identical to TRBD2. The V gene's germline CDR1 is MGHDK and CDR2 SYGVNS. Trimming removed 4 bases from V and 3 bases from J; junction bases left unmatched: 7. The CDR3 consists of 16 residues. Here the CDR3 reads CASSALGAGDTGELFF. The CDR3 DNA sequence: TGTGCCAGCAGTGCCCTAGGAGCGGGAGACACCGGGGAGCTGTTTTTT.

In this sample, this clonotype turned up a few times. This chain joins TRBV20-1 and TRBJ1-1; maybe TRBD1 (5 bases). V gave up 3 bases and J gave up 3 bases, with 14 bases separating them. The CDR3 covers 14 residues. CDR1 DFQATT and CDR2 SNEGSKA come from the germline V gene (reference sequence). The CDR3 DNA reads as TGCAGTGCTAGGGACAATAGGGCCCACACTGAAGCTTTCTTT. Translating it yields CSARDNRAHTEAFF.

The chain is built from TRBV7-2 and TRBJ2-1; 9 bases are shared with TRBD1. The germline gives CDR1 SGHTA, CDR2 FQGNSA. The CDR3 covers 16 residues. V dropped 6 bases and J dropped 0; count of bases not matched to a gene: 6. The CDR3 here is CASRGQGISSYNEQFF. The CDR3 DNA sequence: TGTGCCAGCAGGGGACAGGGAATTAGCTCCTACAATGAGCAGTTCTTC.

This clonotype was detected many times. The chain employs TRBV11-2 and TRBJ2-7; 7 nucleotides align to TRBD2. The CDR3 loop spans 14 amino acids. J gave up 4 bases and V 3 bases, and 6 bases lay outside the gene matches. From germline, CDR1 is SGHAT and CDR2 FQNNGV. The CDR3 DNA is TGTGCCAGCAGCTTGACCGGGACTATATACGAGCAGTACTTC. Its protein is CASSLTGTIYEQYF.

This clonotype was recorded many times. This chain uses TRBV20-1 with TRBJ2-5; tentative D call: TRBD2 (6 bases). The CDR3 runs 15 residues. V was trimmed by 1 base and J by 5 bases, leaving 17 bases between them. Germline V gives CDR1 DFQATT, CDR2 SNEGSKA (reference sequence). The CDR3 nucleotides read TGCAGTGCTAGAGTTGGACCCCCGGGGAGGGAGACCCAGTACTTC. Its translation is CSARVGPPGRETQYF.

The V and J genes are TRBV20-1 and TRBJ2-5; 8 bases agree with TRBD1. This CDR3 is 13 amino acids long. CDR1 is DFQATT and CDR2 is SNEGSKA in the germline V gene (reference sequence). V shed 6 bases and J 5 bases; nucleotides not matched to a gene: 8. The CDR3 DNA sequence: TGCAGTGCCCCCACAGGGGGTAGGGAGACCCAGTACTTC. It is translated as CSAPTGGRETQYF.

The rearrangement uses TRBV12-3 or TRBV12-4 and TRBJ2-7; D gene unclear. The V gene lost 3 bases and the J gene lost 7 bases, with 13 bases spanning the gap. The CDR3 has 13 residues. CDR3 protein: CASSFQFEWEQYF. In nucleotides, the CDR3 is TGTGCCAGCAGTTTCCAGTTCGAGTGGGAGCAGTACTTC.

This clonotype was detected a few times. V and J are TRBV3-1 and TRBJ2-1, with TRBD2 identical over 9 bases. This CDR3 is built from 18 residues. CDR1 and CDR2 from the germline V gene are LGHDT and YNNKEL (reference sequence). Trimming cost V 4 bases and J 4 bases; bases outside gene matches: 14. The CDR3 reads CASSPGNSGTSTYNEQFF. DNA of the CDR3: TGTGCCAGCAGCCCAGGGAATTCCGGGACTAGCACGTACAATGAGCAGTTCTTC.

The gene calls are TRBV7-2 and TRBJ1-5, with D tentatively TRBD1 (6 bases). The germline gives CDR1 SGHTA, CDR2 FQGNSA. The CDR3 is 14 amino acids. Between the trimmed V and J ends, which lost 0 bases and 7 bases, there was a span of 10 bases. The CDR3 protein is CASSLARGVQPQHF. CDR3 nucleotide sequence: TGTGCCAGCAGCTTAGCGAGGGGGGTACAGCCCCAGCATTTT.

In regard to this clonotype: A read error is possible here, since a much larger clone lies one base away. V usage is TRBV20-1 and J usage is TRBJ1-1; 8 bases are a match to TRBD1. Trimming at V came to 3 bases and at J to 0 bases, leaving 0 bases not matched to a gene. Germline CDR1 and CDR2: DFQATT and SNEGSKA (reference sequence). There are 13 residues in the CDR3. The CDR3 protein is CSARTGVNTEAFF. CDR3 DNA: TGCAGTGCTAGGACAGGGGTGAACACTGAAGCTTTCTTT.

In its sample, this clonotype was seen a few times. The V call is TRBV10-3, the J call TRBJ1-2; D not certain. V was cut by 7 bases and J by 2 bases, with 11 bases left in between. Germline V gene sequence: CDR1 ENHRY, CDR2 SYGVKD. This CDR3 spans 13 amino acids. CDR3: CAINPGLNYGYTF. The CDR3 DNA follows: TGTGCCATCAATCCGGGATTAAACTATGGCTACACCTTC.

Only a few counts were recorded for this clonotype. The CDR3 reads CSARDLAGEQFF. The DNA for the CDR3 is TGCAGTGCTAGAGACCTAGCGGGAGAGCAGTTCTTC. The rearrangement links TRBV20-1 to TRBJ2-1; 9 positions agree with TRBD2. Germline V lookup: CDR1 DFQATT, CDR2 SNEGSKA (reference sequence). Unmatched junction bases numbered 1, after V lost 0 bases and J lost 10 bases. CDR3 length: 12 amino acids.

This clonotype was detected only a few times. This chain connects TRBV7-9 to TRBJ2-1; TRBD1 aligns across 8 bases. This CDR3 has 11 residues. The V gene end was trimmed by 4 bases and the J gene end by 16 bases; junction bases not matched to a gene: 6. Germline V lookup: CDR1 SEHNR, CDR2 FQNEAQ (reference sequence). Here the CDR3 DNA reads TGTGCCAGCAGCTCCTTGGACAGGGTATTCTTC. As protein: CASSSLDRVFF.

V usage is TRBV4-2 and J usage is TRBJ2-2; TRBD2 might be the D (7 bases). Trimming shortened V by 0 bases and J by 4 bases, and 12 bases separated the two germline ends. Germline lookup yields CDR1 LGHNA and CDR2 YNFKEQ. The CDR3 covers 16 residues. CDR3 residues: CASSQDSGGITGELFF. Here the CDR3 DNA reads TGTGCCAGCAGCCAAGATTCGGGGGGCATCACCGGGGAGCTGTTTTTT.

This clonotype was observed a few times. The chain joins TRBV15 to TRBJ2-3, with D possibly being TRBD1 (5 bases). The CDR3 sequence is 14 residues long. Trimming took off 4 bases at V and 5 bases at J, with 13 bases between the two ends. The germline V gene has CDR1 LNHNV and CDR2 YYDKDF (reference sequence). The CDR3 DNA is TGTGCCACCAGCACGCTATTGACAGTAGATACGCAGTATTTT. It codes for CATSTLLTVDTQYF.

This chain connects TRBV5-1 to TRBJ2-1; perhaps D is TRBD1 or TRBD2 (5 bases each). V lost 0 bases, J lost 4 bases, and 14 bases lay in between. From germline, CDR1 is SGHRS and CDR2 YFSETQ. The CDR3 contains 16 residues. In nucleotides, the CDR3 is TGCGCCAGCAGCTTGGGCGGGCAGGGCCCTTACAATGAGCAGTTCTTC. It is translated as CASSLGGQGPYNEQFF.

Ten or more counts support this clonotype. The CDR3 is CASSTDGRINQPQHF. The DNA of the CDR3 is TGTGCCAGCAGTACGGACGGACGTATAAATCAGCCCCAGCATTTT. The genes are TRBV12-3 or TRBV12-4 and TRBJ1-5, with D uncertain. With 5 bases removed from V and 4 bases from J, the gap between germline ends came to 15 bases. The CDR3 spans 15 residues.

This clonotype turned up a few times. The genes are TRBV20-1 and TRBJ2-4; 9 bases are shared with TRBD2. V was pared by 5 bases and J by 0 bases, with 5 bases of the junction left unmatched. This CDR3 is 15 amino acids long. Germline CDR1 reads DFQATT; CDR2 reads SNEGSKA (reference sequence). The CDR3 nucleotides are TGCAGTGCTCGTAGCGGGGGAGAAGCCAAAAACATTCAGTACTTC. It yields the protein CSARSGGEAKNIQYF.

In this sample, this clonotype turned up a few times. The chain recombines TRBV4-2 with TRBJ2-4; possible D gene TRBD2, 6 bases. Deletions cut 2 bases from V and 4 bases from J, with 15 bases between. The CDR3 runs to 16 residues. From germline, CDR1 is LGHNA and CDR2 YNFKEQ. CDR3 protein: CASSQPGRGPKNIQYF. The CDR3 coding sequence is TGTGCCAGCAGCCAACCCGGGCGGGGACCGAAAAACATTCAGTACTTC.